This TCR beta chain stems from a study of lung T cells in sarcoidosis with Löfgren's syndrome. To note about this clonotype: A much larger clone differs by one base, so this may be a read error.

The CDR3 length is 15 residues. In germline, CDR1 is MNHNS, CDR2 SASEGT. With V trimmed by 5 bases and J by 4 bases, 7 bases remained unmatched. One entry per CDR3 protein, called by TCRdb with MiXCR from the reads. The repertoire holds 60,000 to 65,000 distinct CDR3 sequences, with roughly 20% as singletons. The V and J genes are TRBV6-1 and TRBJ2-1, with 8 positions matching TRBD1. The sequenced sample was CD4+ T cells from PBMCs. The sequence was collected from a human donor with sarcoidosis (Löfgren's syndrome or another form), or a control subject (not recorded which). The CDR3 protein is CASSFGQGVYNEQFF. The CDR3 region has the DNA TGTGCCAGCAGTTTTGGACAGGGTGTGTACAATGAGCAGTTCTTC.